The 5 T cell receptor beta chains reported below all come from one sample, sequenced in a study of blood T cell repertoires in COVID-19. Clones were sequenced by immunoSEQ multiplex PCR, and TCRdb holds only the in-frame ones, with some missing. The data contain roughly 200,000 clones, around 80% of them singletons. The sequencing sample was made of peripheral blood. Source of these receptors: a human donor in a cohort sampled during active COVID-19.

The chain recombines TRBV28 with TRBJ2-7; TRBD1 agrees at 8 bases. Looked up from germline, CDR1 is MDHEN and CDR2 is SYDVKM. The V gene end was trimmed by 7 bases and the J gene end by 2 bases; junction bases not matched to a gene: 10. CDR3 length: 15 amino acids. The CDR3 bases are TGTGCCAGCAAACCACCGGGACAGGTGGCCTACGAGCAGTACTTC. Protein: CASKPPGQVAYEQYF.

This clone occurred once. The J gene is TRBJ2-5, the V gene TRBV6-4; D possibly corresponds to TRBD2 (6 bases). CDR3 size: 16 residues. The germline V gene has CDR1 MRHNA and CDR2 SNTAGT. The V and J ends lost 4 bases and 4 bases respectively, with 19 bases between them. The CDR3 region has the DNA TGTGCCAGCAGTGGGAGGGTAGGAAGGGCAGGAGAGACCCAGTACTTC. This gives the protein CASSGRVGRAGETQYF.

The genes are TRBV6-5 and TRBJ2-7, with a weak D call TRBD1 (5 bases). Trimming took 6 bases from V and 0 from J, leaving 12 bases between them. Looked up from germline, CDR1 is MNHEY and CDR2 is SVGAGI. CDR3 length: 14 amino acids. The chain's CDR3 is CASSAVDISYEQYF. The CDR3 region has the DNA TGTGCCAGCAGCGCTGTGGACATCTCCTACGAGCAGTACTTC.

This rearrangement joins TRBV2 to TRBJ2-1; 8 nucleotides align to TRBD2. V shed 10 bases and J 5 bases; nucleotides not matched to a gene: 4. CDR1 and CDR2 from the germline V gene are SNHLY and FYNNEI. The CDR3 consists of 12 residues. CDR3 sequence reads: CAIGLADNEQFF. CDR3 sequence (DNA): TGTGCCATCGGACTAGCTGACAATGAGCAGTTCTTC.

The CDR3 DNA is TGTGCCACCAGTCAGGAGGCTCAAGAGACCCAGTACTTC. Translation: CATSQEAQETQYF. The rearrangement links TRBV24-1 to TRBJ2-5, with D perhaps TRBD2 (5 bases). In germline, CDR1 is KGHDR, CDR2 SFDVKD. The ends were cut back, 6 bases at V and 2 bases at J, with 9 bases in the middle. This CDR3 is built from 13 residues.